This TCR beta chain was captured by sequencing in a study of blood T cell repertoires in COVID-19 (dated by TCRdb to 2019 to 2021). With respect to the entire study: The collaborator samples originated in the United States, Italy and Spain and spanned the acute and convalescent phases of COVID-19. The material from the prospective study consisted of cDNA or gDNA derived from T cells, B-cell-depleted T cells, or PBMCs. The dataset comprised deeply sampled blood TCRbeta repertoires from subjects exposed to, actively infected with, or recovered from COVID-19. A freely available public database, intended as a resource for researchers studying the immune response to SARS-CoV-2, is where the repertoires were released. The samples were drawn from two sources: the first 160 participants of the ongoing ImmuneRACE study, and 1,254 subjects contributed by 6 global collaborators. A de-identified subject ID, COVID-19 status, age in years and sex were almost always included in the sample metadata. HLA class I and class II types, where available, came from metadata supplied by the sample provider rather than from assay-based typing.

The immunoSEQ Assay, a bias-controlled multiplex PCR, was used to amplify TCRbeta CDR3 regions from genomic DNA. On the study's bioinformatics: The number of nucleated cells in each sample was estimated by amplification of reference gene primers within the assay. Sequence reads were collapsed and filtered to measure the absolute abundance of every unique TCRbeta CDR3 rearrangement. For each sample, productive Simpson clonality was calculated as the square root of Simpson's diversity index over productive rearrangements. TCRdb carries this immuneACCESS record with in-frame sequences only. Its versions omit some clonotypes, under half of them owing to an unresolved V gene in the studies checked, with the rest unexplained. The V and J calls and clone size were taken over from that table, and D and trimming were inferred from the DNA. Counted in this sample were a few hundred thousand clones; 80% to 90% of them appeared once. Jointly, the top ten make up 2.2% of the sample.

Trimming at the junction amounts to 0 bases on V and 1 base on J, and the germline ends lie 6 bases apart. Taken from the germline V gene, the CDR1 and CDR2 loops are LGHNA and YSLEER. The CDR3 starts with the cysteine, ends with the phenylalanine, and has 14 residues. CDR3 DNA only is kept here, 42 bases in frame from base 1. General findings and caveats noted by the study authors: How much clinical and demographic metadata was included differed by source and by participant, and the metadata was provided uncurated.

Participants in the prospective study were enrolled through a virtual design, were aged about 18 to 100 years, and lived in 20 to 30 United States geographic areas. Cohort assignment in the prospective study relied on participant-reported clinical history from a screening survey and a study questionnaire. For ImmuneRACE Cohort 3, a participant was defined as recovered based on two consecutive negative NP/OP PCR tests, clearance by a healthcare professional, or resolution of symptoms. In the prospective study, whole blood, serum and a nasopharyngeal or oropharyngeal swab were collected from each participant by mobile phlebotomists. Additional blood draws and questionnaires over an approximately 2-month period could optionally be provided by prospective study participants. Before DNA extraction, blood samples from the prospective study were shipped at room temperature or frozen. On this clone: Its antigen remains unidentified. No quality values exist for individual bases; no much larger clone is one base distant. Other DNA sequences from this sample encode an identical CDR3 as well.

This clonotype originated in a man aged 30 to 45 who had recovered from COVID-19. Recombination connected TRBV4-3 to TRBJ1-2; 6 matching bases give a weak D call of TRBD1. The sample taken for sequencing was PBMCs or T cells enriched from blood (not recorded which). Read as DNA, the sequence is TGCGCCAGCAGCCAAGACAGGGGTAACTATGGCTACACCTTC. It encodes CASSQDRGNYGYTF.